The next 20 T cell receptor beta chains were all read from a single sample in a study of monozygotic twins with inflammatory bowel disease. For each CDR3 protein, TCRdb gives one entry from its re-call of the 5' RACE reads, without DNA. Its listing shows roughly 330,000 distinct CDR3 sequences. Source material: blood. Receptors originate from a human donor with ulcerative colitis or Crohn's disease, or a healthy co-twin of an affected twin (not recorded which).

CDR3: CASKPQGKGSPLHF. The chain combines TRBV28 with TRBJ1-6; TCRdb gives TRBD1 as the D gene, but with no DNA this cannot be confirmed. The germline gives CDR1 MDHEN, CDR2 SYDVKM. The length of the CDR3 is 14 residues.

The chain combines TRBV6-1 with TRBJ2-1. The CDR3 spans 11 residues. Germline CDR1 MNHNS, CDR2 SASEGT. CDR3 in amino acids: CASASYNEQFF.

V is TRBV27 and J is TRBJ1-2; the TCRdb D gene call, TRBD1, has no DNA to confirm it. The length of the CDR3 is 15 residues. Germline-derived CDR1 and CDR2 are MNHEY and SMNVEV (reference sequence). The CDR3 sequence: CASSLLAGDHYGYTF.

The chain links TRBV5-1 to TRBJ2-5; TCRdb reports TRBD1, a call that lacks DNA to check it against. The CDR3 sequence is 14 residues long. Germline CDR1 and CDR2: SGHRS and YFSETQ. The CDR3 loop is CASSLSGIQETQYF.

The chain carries TRBV23-1 and TRBJ2-3. Being an ORF, TRBV23-1 has a function that is uncertain. This CDR3 has 13 residues. The chain's CDR3 is CAFGVERSDTQYF.

V and J are TRBV12-3 or TRBV12-4 and TRBJ2-7; TCRdb's D gene call, TRBD1, goes unchecked for lack of DNA. This CDR3 is built from 15 residues. The CDR3: CASSAQTVISYEQYF.

CDR3 sequence: CASSSMTLQGYTF. The V gene is TRBV13, the J gene TRBJ1-2. Per the germline V gene, CDR1 is PRHDT and CDR2 is FYEKMQ (reference sequence). The CDR3 length is 13 residues.

Here the CDR3 reads CSPRPGLTDTQYF. The V gene is TRBV20-1, the J gene TRBJ2-3; TCRdb selects TRBD2, and the lack of DNA leaves this call unchecked. Germline assignment: CDR1 DFQATT and CDR2 SNEGSKA (reference sequence). The length of the CDR3 is 13 residues.

The chain combines TRBV9 with TRBJ2-4; TCRdb indicates TRBD1, and absent DNA this call remains unverified. In germline, CDR1 is SGDLS, CDR2 YYNGEE. This CDR3 has 14 amino acids. The CDR3 region is CASSADLGVNIQYF.

This chain links TRBV9 with TRBJ2-1; TCRdb lists TRBD1, though no DNA is available to test this call. The germline V gene has CDR1 SGDLS and CDR2 YYNGEE. This CDR3 comprises 17 residues. CDR3 residues: CASSVVQGLSSYNEQFF.

V usage is TRBV12-3 or TRBV12-4 and J usage is TRBJ1-1; no DNA is available, so the TRBD1 call from TCRdb remains unchecked. The CDR3 is 18 residues long. This CDR3 reads CASSFVGDPRKPNTEAFF.

The J gene is TRBJ1-1, the V gene TRBV10-3; with no DNA, the TCRdb D assignment of TRBD1 cannot be verified. Germline V CDR1 and CDR2: ENHRY, SYGVKD. This CDR3 has 15 amino acids. CDR3 region: CAIRARDGGNTEAFF.

The rearrangement links TRBV6-1 to TRBJ1-2; TCRdb lists TRBD1, though no DNA is available to test this call. Germline CDR1 MNHNS, CDR2 SASEGT. This CDR3 region has 16 residues. CDR3 amino acids: CASSPGGTGDQYGYTF.

This rearrangement joins TRBV7-2 to TRBJ2-7; TCRdb reports TRBD1, a call that lacks DNA to check it against. This CDR3 has 13 residues. Germline V gives CDR1 SGHTA, CDR2 FQGNSA. The CDR3 spells CASSLGQGNMQYF.

This chain uses TRBV7-9 with TRBJ1-6; no DNA is available, so the TRBD1 call from TCRdb remains unchecked. This CDR3 spans 13 amino acids. CDR1 is SEHNR and CDR2 is FQNEAQ in the germline V gene (reference sequence). The CDR3 protein is CAWKGGSGSPLHF.

The chain couples TRBV30 to TRBJ2-3. The CDR3 covers 13 residues. CDR1 GTSNPN and CDR2 SVGIG come from the germline V gene (reference sequence). CDR3 residues: CAWNRQGTDTQYF.

The rearrangement links TRBV5-5 to TRBJ2-7; TCRdb selects TRBD2, and the lack of DNA leaves this call unchecked. Germline values: CDR1 SGHKS, CDR2 YYEKEE (reference sequence). The CDR3 contains 18 residues. Here the CDR3 reads CASSLAPGTSVETYEQYF.

The chain uses TRBV5-6 and TRBJ1-3; TCRdb's D call of TRBD1 is untestable without DNA. The CDR3 sequence is 17 residues long. The germline V gene has CDR1 SGHDT and CDR2 YYEEEE. CDR3 loop: CASSPGTGGRSGNTIYF.

The V gene is TRBV7-2, the J gene TRBJ2-5. This CDR3 has 11 amino acids. Germline V lookup: CDR1 SGHTA, CDR2 FQGNSA. The CDR3 loop is CASSLKETQYF.

This chain's CDR3 is CASSPWTGATEAFF. The chain couples TRBV6-2 or TRBV6-3 to TRBJ1-1; the D gene TCRdb calls, TRBD1, cannot be checked with no DNA. This CDR3 spans 14 amino acids. The germline gives CDR1 MNHEY, CDR2 SVGEGT.